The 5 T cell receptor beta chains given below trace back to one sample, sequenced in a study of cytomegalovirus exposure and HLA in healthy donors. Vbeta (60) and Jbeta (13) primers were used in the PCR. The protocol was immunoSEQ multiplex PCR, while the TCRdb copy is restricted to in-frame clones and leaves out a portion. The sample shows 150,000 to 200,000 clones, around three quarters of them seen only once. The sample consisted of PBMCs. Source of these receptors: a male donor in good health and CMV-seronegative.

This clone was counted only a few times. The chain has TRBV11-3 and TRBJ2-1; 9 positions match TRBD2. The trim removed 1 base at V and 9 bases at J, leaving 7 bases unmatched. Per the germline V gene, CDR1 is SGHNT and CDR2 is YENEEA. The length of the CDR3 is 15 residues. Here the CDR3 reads CASSLGGGRAVEQFF. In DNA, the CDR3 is TGTGCCAGCAGCTTAGGGGGCGGGAGGGCAGTTGAGCAGTTCTTC.

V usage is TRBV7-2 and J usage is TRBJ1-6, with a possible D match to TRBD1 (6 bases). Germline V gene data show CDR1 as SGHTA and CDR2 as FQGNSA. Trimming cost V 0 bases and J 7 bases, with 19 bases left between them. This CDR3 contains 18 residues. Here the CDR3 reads CASSLARVGGGGNSPLHF. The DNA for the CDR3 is TGTGCCAGCAGCTTAGCTAGGGTTGGGGGAGGGGGAAATTCACCCCTCCACTTT.

The CDR3 sequence is CASSLSGGVNSPLHF. Here the CDR3 DNA reads TGCGCCAGCAGCTTGTCAGGGGGCGTCAATTCACCCCTCCACTTT. The chain couples TRBV5-1 to TRBJ1-6; 8 bases agree with TRBD1. V lost 1 base, J lost 7 bases, and 4 bases stayed unmatched. Germline loops: CDR1 SGHRS, CDR2 YFSETQ. The CDR3 has 15 residues.

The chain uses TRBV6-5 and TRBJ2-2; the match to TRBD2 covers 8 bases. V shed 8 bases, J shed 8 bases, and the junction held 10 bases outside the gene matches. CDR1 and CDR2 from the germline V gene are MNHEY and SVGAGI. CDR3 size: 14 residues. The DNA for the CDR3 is TGTGCCAGCGCCCACGGGGGGGTTCCGGGGGAGCTGTTTTTT. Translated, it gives CASAHGGVPGELFF.

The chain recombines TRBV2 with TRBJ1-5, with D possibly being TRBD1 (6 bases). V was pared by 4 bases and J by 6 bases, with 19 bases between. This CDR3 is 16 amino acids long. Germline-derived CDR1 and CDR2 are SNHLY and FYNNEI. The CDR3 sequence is CASSAGGRRLTQPQHF. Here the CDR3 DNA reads TGTGCCAGCAGTGCCGGGGGGCGGCGTCTGACTCAGCCCCAGCATTTT.